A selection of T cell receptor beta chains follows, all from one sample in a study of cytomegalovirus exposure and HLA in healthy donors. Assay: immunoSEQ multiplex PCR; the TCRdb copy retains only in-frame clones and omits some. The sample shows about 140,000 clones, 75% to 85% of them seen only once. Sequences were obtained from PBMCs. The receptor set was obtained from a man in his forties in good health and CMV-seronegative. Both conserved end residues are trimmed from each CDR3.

cdr3_aa: ASSIQDSGTGGSGANVLT; v_call: TRBV9; cdr3_length: 18; j_call: TRBJ2-6
cdr3_aa: ASTRDMNTEAF; v_call: TRBV18; cdr3_length: 11; j_call: TRBJ1-1
cdr3_aa: ASSIGGQSDEQY; v_call: TRBV19; cdr3_length: 12; j_call: TRBJ2-7
cdr3_aa: ASSFGGYGYT; v_call: TRBV27; cdr3_length: 10; j_call: TRBJ1-2
cdr3_aa: ASERVNRGLQETQY; v_call: TRBV25-1; cdr3_length: 14; j_call: TRBJ2-5
cdr3_aa: ASSSDSYGYT; v_call: TRBV6-5; cdr3_length: 10; j_call: TRBJ1-2
cdr3_aa: ASSSRTGGRTDTQY; v_call: TRBV7-2; cdr3_length: 14; j_call: TRBJ2-3
cdr3_aa: SVEAGTNYGYT; v_call: TRBV29-1; cdr3_length: 11; j_call: TRBJ1-2
cdr3_aa: SVDWTGLSRETQY; v_call: TRBV29-1; cdr3_length: 13; j_call: TRBJ2-5
cdr3_aa: ASSLGGMGQPQH; v_call: TRBV5-4; cdr3_length: 12; j_call: TRBJ1-5
cdr3_aa: ASSVSGAGNTIY; v_call: TRBV9; cdr3_length: 12; j_call: TRBJ1-3
cdr3_aa: ASSLGLTATNEKLF; v_call: TRBV7-8; cdr3_length: 14; j_call: TRBJ1-4
cdr3_aa: ASSLEAGQGEETQY; v_call: TRBV7-8; cdr3_length: 14; j_call: TRBJ2-5
cdr3_aa: ASSPGTEKLTQPQH; v_call: TRBV7-6; cdr3_length: 14; j_call: TRBJ1-5
cdr3_aa: ASSYSWDRADYEQY; v_call: TRBV6-5; cdr3_length: 14; j_call: TRBJ2-7
cdr3_aa: ASSLKGQLFSGANVLT; v_call: TRBV5-4; cdr3_length: 16; j_call: TRBJ2-6
cdr3_aa: ASSSAQGQIFYRDQPQH; v_call: TRBV19; cdr3_length: 17; j_call: TRBJ1-5
cdr3_aa: SVEDIGQPQH; v_call: TRBV29-1; cdr3_length: 10; j_call: TRBJ1-5
cdr3_aa: ASSVGRATEAF; v_call: TRBV9; cdr3_length: 11; j_call: TRBJ1-1
cdr3_aa: ASSLDQGWNTEAF; v_call: TRBV7-9; cdr3_length: 13; j_call: TRBJ1-1
cdr3_aa: AITLGGNYGYT; v_call: TRBV10-3; cdr3_length: 11; j_call: TRBJ1-2
cdr3_aa: ASSLEEGLTYEQY; v_call: TRBV11-2; cdr3_length: 13; j_call: TRBJ2-7
cdr3_aa: ASAAFGTDYGYT; v_call: TRBV5-1; cdr3_length: 12; j_call: TRBJ1-2
cdr3_aa: ASSSSGGTYNEQF; v_call: TRBV7-2; cdr3_length: 13; j_call: TRBJ2-1
cdr3_aa: ASGLVAVGTGELF; v_call: TRBV12-5; cdr3_length: 13; j_call: TRBJ2-2
cdr3_aa: ASSQDRAAIGGQPQH; v_call: TRBV4-2; cdr3_length: 15; j_call: TRBJ1-5
cdr3_aa: AISDTGELF; v_call: TRBV10-3; cdr3_length: 9; j_call: TRBJ2-2
cdr3_aa: ASSLSGFYGYT; v_call: TRBV5-6; cdr3_length: 11; j_call: TRBJ1-2
cdr3_aa: ATSRGTSGGSTDTQY; v_call: TRBV15; cdr3_length: 15; j_call: TRBJ2-3
cdr3_aa: ASSLFGSAGGPWYNEQF; v_call: TRBV7-6; cdr3_length: 17; j_call: TRBJ2-1
cdr3_aa: ASSYPGQPQH; v_call: TRBV6-5; cdr3_length: 10; j_call: TRBJ1-5
cdr3_aa: ASSNNRGNSPLH; v_call: TRBV19; cdr3_length: 12; j_call: TRBJ1-6
cdr3_aa: SVGATLEAF; v_call: TRBV29-1; cdr3_length: 9; j_call: TRBJ1-1
cdr3_aa: ASRAGQGASYEQY; v_call: TRBV19; cdr3_length: 13; j_call: TRBJ2-7
cdr3_aa: ASSLQGRVLANYGYT; v_call: TRBV28; cdr3_length: 15; j_call: TRBJ1-2
cdr3_aa: ASSLDRAYYGYT; v_call: TRBV5-4; cdr3_length: 12; j_call: TRBJ1-2
cdr3_aa: ASSPESGGAYEQF; v_call: TRBV6-4; cdr3_length: 13; j_call: TRBJ2-1